These 5 T cell receptor beta chains came from one sample sequenced in a study of human T cells and chemical hapten exposure. As for time point: patch test 2, 6 weeks after DPC sensitization. As to treatment: therapeutic diphenylcyclopropenone sensitization with weekly scalp DPC. TCRdb itself ran the RACE reads through MiXCR, one entry per CDR3 protein. The table lists roughly 92,000 distinct CDR3 sequences, approximately 10% of them singletons. The sample was whole blood, taken in connection with sensitization to the hapten diphenylcyclopropenone (DPC). Receptors originate from a woman between 35 and 50 years old with alopecia areata. Some clones in this sample may be carry-over from other donors' samples.

The genes are TRBV7-9 and TRBJ1-5, with TRBD1 matching 10 bases. J gave up 1 base and V 7 bases, and 13 bases lay outside the gene matches. Germline CDR1 SEHNR, CDR2 FQNEAQ (reference sequence). This CDR3 comprises 18 residues. The CDR3 sequence: CASNPTDRGRRSNQPQHF. The DNA of the CDR3 is TGTGCCAGCAACCCGACCGACAGGGGGCGACGCAGCAATCAGCCCCAGCATTTT. The full variable domain, in which reference TRBV7-9 and TRBJ1-5 provide the parts outside the CDR3, is DTGVSQNPRHKITKRGQNVTFRCDPISEHNRLYWYRQTLGQGPEFLTYFQNEAQLEKSRLLSDRFSAERPKGSFSTLEIQRTEQGDSAMYLCASNPTDRGRRSNQPQHFGDGTRLSIL.

CDR3 protein: CATSRLAGGAANTGELFF. The CDR3 DNA sequence: TGTGCCACCAGCCGACTAGCGGGAGGAGCCGCGAACACCGGGGAGCTGTTTTTT. The rearrangement uses TRBV15 and TRBJ2-2; TRBD2 aligns across 13 bases. Germline V gene data show CDR1 as LNHNV and CDR2 as YYDKDF (reference sequence). The CDR3 totals 18 residues. Trimming removed 5 bases from V and 0 bases from J; junction bases left unmatched: 6.

This clonotype was picked up many times. V gene TRBV7-2 combines with J gene TRBJ1-5; D call uncertain. The CDR3 loop spans 14 amino acids. Germline CDR1 and CDR2: SGHTA and FQGNSA. With 5 bases removed from V and 4 bases from J, the gap between germline ends came to 12 bases. This CDR3 is CASSQLRGNQPQHF. DNA for the CDR3: TGTGCCAGCAGCCAGCTTAGAGGAAATCAGCCCCAGCATTTT.

This clonotype was found many times. The gene calls are TRBV30 and TRBJ2-1, with a weak D call TRBD2 (5 bases). CDR1 is GTSNPN, CDR2 SVGIG, per germline (reference sequence). The CDR3 length is 14 residues. The CDR3 DNA follows: TGTGCGCAGGAGGTTGAGGCCTGGCGGAGTGAGCAGTTCTTC. It specifies CAQEVEAWRSEQFF.

This clonotype was detected many times. The chain uses TRBV20-1 and TRBJ1-1, with no clear D. The CDR3 is made up of 12 amino acids. V lost 6 bases to trimming and J lost 6 bases, with 14 bases between them. Germline CDR1 reads DFQATT; CDR2 reads SNEGSKA (reference sequence). The chain's CDR3 is CSARDAGAEAFF. CDR3 in DNA: TGCAGTGCACGTGACGCGGGCGCTGAAGCTTTCTTT.